Sequencing of this T cell receptor (beta chain) was carried out in a study of identical twins. Overall study findings and caveats: The study drew conclusions from cross-sectional statistical analysis, not from following the same donors. Insertions were reduced in abundant cord blood beta clonotypes but not in memory repertoires. Researchers caution that invariant MAIT and iNKT cells could partly confound zero-insertion analyses.

TCRdb ran MiXCR on the 5' RACE reads and lists one entry per CDR3 protein. This sample yields 450,000 to 600,000 distinct CDR3 sequences, of which about 22% are seen a single time; about 0.48% belongs to the top ten. Only a few counts were recorded for this clonotype. The antigen is undetermined. After removal of 2 bases from V and 3 bases from J, the junction contained 5 bases not matched to a gene. The CDR3 runs to 14 residues. CDR1 and CDR2 from the germline V gene are SQVTM and ANQGSEA. The data also belong to a second study, concerning yellow fever vaccine responses in identical twins. This second report adds: Twins' vaccine T cell responses were reported to seem partly convergent and partly personalized.

The receptor was isolated from a young woman in good health. Sequencing was performed on CD4+ T cells sorted from blood. The rearrangement joins TRBV29-1 to TRBJ2-7; 9 positions agree with TRBD1. CDR3 nucleotides: TGCAGCGTTGAACCGGGACAGGGTAGCTACGAGCAGTACTTC. It translates to CSVEPGQGSYEQYF.